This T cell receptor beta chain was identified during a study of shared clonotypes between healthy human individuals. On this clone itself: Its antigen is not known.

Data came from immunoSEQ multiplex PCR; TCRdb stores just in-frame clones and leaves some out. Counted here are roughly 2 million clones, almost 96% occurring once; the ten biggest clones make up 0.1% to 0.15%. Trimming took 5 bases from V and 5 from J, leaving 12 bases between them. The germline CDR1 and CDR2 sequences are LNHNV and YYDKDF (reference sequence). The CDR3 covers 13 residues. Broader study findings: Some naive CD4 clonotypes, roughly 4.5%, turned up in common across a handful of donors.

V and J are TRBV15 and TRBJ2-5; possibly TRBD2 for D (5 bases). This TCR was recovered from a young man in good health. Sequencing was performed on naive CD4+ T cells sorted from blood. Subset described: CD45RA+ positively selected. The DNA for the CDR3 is TGTGCCACCAGCTATTTACAGCGGGAGACCCAGTACTTC. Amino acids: CATSYLQRETQYF.